Listed below are T cell receptor beta chains from one sample, sequenced in a study of shared clonotypes between healthy human individuals. Repertoires were generated with immunoSEQ multiplex PCR, while TCRdb's copy carries only in-frame clones and drops some. The profile covers a few hundred thousand clones, with around 95% appearing a single time and 0.1% to 0.11% taken by the ten largest. Source material: naive CD8+ T cells sorted from blood. The receptor set was obtained from a woman between 25 and 40 years old in good health. The CDR3 runs from the conserved cysteine through the conserved F or W. Fields, in order: J gene, D gene, V gene, CDR3 DNA, CDR3 protein. D genes are given only for firm matches.

j_gene: TRBJ2-7
d_gene: TRBD1
v_gene: TRBV29-1
CDR3nt: TGCAGCGTTGGGACAGGGGGCCACGAGCAGTACTTC
CDR3aa: CSVGTGGHEQYF

j_gene: TRBJ1-2
d_gene: -
v_gene: TRBV7-9
CDR3nt: TGTGCCAGCAGCTTCGGCAGGGTTCTTCAGAAGGACTATGGCTACACCTTC
CDR3aa: CASSFGRVLQKDYGYTF

j_gene: TRBJ2-2
d_gene: TRBD2
v_gene: TRBV5-5
CDR3nt: TGTGCCAGCAGCATACTAGCGGGAGAAACCGGGGAGCTGTTTTTT
CDR3aa: CASSILAGETGELFF

j_gene: TRBJ2-7
d_gene: TRBD1
v_gene: TRBV28
CDR3nt: TGTGCCAGCAGTTTCAGGACAGGGATCGACGAGCAGTACTTC
CDR3aa: CASSFRTGIDEQYF

j_gene: TRBJ2-6
d_gene: TRBD1
v_gene: TRBV4-1
CDR3nt: TGCGCCAGCAGCCAAGCACGGACAGGATTATCTGGGGCCAACGTCCTGACTTTC
CDR3aa: CASSQARTGLSGANVLTF

j_gene: TRBJ2-1
d_gene: TRBD2
v_gene: TRBV7-9
CDR3nt: TGTGCCAGCAGCTCCTCGGGGGGGCGAAATGAGCAGTTCTTC
CDR3aa: CASSSSGGRNEQFF

j_gene: TRBJ2-2
d_gene: -
v_gene: TRBV5-1
CDR3nt: TGCGCCAGCAGCTTAGATATATCCGGGCCGTTCACCGGGGAGCTGTTTTTT
CDR3aa: CASSLDISGPFTGELFF

j_gene: TRBJ2-6
d_gene: -
v_gene: TRBV7-9
CDR3nt: TGTGCCAGCGGAACGAGCTCTGGGGCCAACGTCCTGACTTTC
CDR3aa: CASGTSSGANVLTF

j_gene: TRBJ1-2
d_gene: -
v_gene: TRBV7-6
CDR3nt: TGTGCCAGCAGCCCACGGGGCAGGGGATATGGCTACACCTTC
CDR3aa: CASSPRGRGYGYTF

j_gene: TRBJ2-7
d_gene: TRBD1
v_gene: TRBV18
CDR3nt: TGTGCCAGCTCACCCCCGGACAGGACCTACGAGCAGTACTTC
CDR3aa: CASSPPDRTYEQYF

j_gene: TRBJ2-3
d_gene: TRBD1
v_gene: TRBV29-1
CDR3nt: TGCAGCGTTGAAGCGGGGACAGAGATCACAGATACGCAGTATTTT
CDR3aa: CSVEAGTEITDTQYF

j_gene: TRBJ1-1
d_gene: -
v_gene: TRBV27
CDR3nt: TGTGCCAGCAGTTTCCCCTCAAAACTGCCTGAAGCTTTCTTT
CDR3aa: CASSFPSKLPEAFF

j_gene: TRBJ2-7
d_gene: TRBD2
v_gene: TRBV2
CDR3nt: TGTGCCAGCACCGAATCCGGGACTAGCGGTGGCTCCTACGAGCAGTACTTC
CDR3aa: CASTESGTSGGSYEQYF

j_gene: TRBJ2-5
d_gene: TRBD2
v_gene: TRBV6-1
CDR3nt: TGTGCCAGCAGTGAACTAGCGGGAGGCGAGGAAGAGACCCAGTACTTC
CDR3aa: CASSELAGGEEETQYF